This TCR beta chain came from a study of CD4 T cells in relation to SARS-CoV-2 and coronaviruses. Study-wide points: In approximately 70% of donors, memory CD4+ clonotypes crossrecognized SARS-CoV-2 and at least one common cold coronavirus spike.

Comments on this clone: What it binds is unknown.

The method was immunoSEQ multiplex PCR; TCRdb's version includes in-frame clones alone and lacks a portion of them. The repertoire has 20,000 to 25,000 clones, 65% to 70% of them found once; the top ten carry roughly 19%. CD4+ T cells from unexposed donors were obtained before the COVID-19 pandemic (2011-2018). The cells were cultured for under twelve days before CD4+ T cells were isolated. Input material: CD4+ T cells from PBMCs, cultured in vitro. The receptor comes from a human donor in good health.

CDR3: CASSIGQGVSLAKNIQYF. In nucleotides, the CDR3 is TGTGCCAGTAGTATTGGTCAGGGGGTCTCGTTAGCCAAAAACATTCAGTACTTC. The chain carries TRBV19 and TRBJ2-4; 7 nucleotides agree with TRBD1. This CDR3 has 18 amino acids. V was pared by 3 bases and J by 0 bases, with 11 bases of the junction left unmatched. From germline, CDR1 is LNHDA and CDR2 SQIVND (reference sequence).